These 23 T cell receptor beta chains share one sample of origin, sequenced in a study of T-cell reconstitution after alpha-beta-depleted transplantation in children. Unique molecular identifiers featured in how the TCRbeta library was prepared. One entry per CDR3 protein, called by TCRdb with MiXCR from the PCR reads. The repertoire holds some 830,000 distinct CDR3 sequences, approximately 15% seen once, with roughly 5% in the top ten. Here the sequenced sample was PBMCs, mostly from graft donor cells, taken 360 days after TCRalphabeta/CD19-depleted stem cell transplant. These receptors all stem from a male patient between 10 and 17 years old who had a stem cell transplant for acute lymphoblastic leukemia, so the T cells may come from the graft donor.

The chain has TRBV4-1 and TRBJ2-1; 16 bases map to TRBD2. With 1 base clipped from V and 8 bases from J, the junction kept 5 bases outside the gene matches. The germline V gene encodes CDR1 MGHRA and CDR2 YSYEKL. The CDR3 is made up of 17 amino acids. The CDR3 nucleotides read TGCGCCAGCAGCCAAGGGGCCGGGACTAGCGGGAGGGATGAGCAGTTCTTC. Translation gives CASSQGAGTSGRDEQFF.

This clonotype was seen only a few times. The chain is built from TRBV7-8 and TRBJ2-2; tentative D call: TRBD2 (5 bases). Trimming shortened V by 1 base and J by 13 bases, and 19 bases separated the two germline ends. The CDR3 has 15 amino acids. Germline CDR1 and CDR2: SGHVS and FQNEAQ. CDR3 DNA: TGTGCCAGCAGCTTAGTTCTAGCCCCACGGGATGGGCTGTTTTTT. This sequence encodes CASSLVLAPRDGLFF.

V is TRBV7-4 and J is TRBJ2-1, with TRBD2 identical over 10 bases. V lost 4 bases, J lost 8 bases, and 11 bases stayed unmatched. The germline CDR1 and CDR2 sequences are SGHVT and SQSDAQ. The length of the CDR3 is 16 residues. Here the CDR3 reads CASSSPLAGDLDEQFF. DNA of the CDR3: TGTGCCAGCAGCTCCCCCCTAGCGGGAGATTTAGATGAGCAGTTCTTC.

V gene TRBV2 combines with J gene TRBJ2-1; TRBD2 matches 7 bases. The CDR3 length is 15 residues. V trimming: 6 bases; J trimming: 3 bases; junction bases outside the gene matches: 8. CDR1 SNHLY and CDR2 FYNNEI come from the germline V gene. The CDR3 sequence is CASRHGLESYNEQFF. In DNA, the CDR3 is TGTGCCAGCAGACACGGACTAGAAAGCTACAATGAGCAGTTCTTC.

This clonotype was found many times. The gene calls are TRBV20-1 and TRBJ2-7; 9 bases are shared with TRBD2. Looked up from germline, CDR1 is DFQATT and CDR2 is SNEGSKA (reference sequence). This CDR3 has 15 residues. Trimming cost V 1 base and J 0 bases; bases outside gene matches: 4. CDR3 amino acids: CSARGRTSDSYEQYF. DNA for the CDR3: TGCAGTGCTAGAGGACGGACTAGCGACTCCTACGAGCAGTACTTC.

This clonotype was observed a handful of times. The rearrangement links TRBV29-1 to TRBJ2-7; tentatively, D is TRBD1 (6 bases). There are 12 residues in the CDR3. Trimming removed 5 bases from V and 4 bases from J, with 12 bases in between. The germline gives CDR1 SQVTM, CDR2 ANQGSEA. The CDR3 DNA reads TGCAGCGTTCTTGGCAGGGGATACGAGCAGTACTTC. Encoded protein: CSVLGRGYEQYF.

The CDR3 region is CASSRVGASGTYEQYF. The DNA for the CDR3 is TGTGCCAGCAGCCGAGTAGGAGCTAGCGGGACCTACGAGCAGTACTTC. The chain joins TRBV14 to TRBJ2-7, with 9 positions matching TRBD2. This CDR3 has 16 amino acids. Trimming took 4 bases from V and 2 from J; bases not matched to a gene: 9. Germline V gene lookup returns CDR1 SGHDN and CDR2 FVKESK.

This clonotype appeared a few times. The V and J genes are TRBV12-3 or TRBV12-4 and TRBJ2-7, with D possibly matching TRBD2 (5 bases). Trimming shortened V by 6 bases and J by 3 bases, and 9 bases separated the two germline ends. This CDR3 has 12 residues. This CDR3 reads CASRDWFYEQYF. Written as DNA, the CDR3 is TGTGCCAGCAGGGACTGGTTCTACGAGCAGTACTTC.

This clonotype came up many times. This chain connects TRBV2 to TRBJ2-3; 9 nucleotides agree with TRBD2. The CDR3 consists of 16 residues. V was clipped by 6 bases and J by 2 bases; unmatched bases: 9. Germline assignment: CDR1 SNHLY and CDR2 FYNNEI. The DNA of the CDR3 is TGTGCCAGCAGGGAGGCGAGCGGGAGGAACACAGATACGCAGTATTTT. It translates to CASREASGRNTDTQYF.

This clonotype was counted between two and nine times. This chain joins TRBV29-1 and TRBJ2-7, with no clear D. V was clipped by 7 bases and J by 0 bases, with 10 bases between them. Germline V gene sequence: CDR1 SQVTM, CDR2 ANQGSEA. The CDR3 length is 12 residues. In nucleotides, the CDR3 is TGCAGCGCTTTTGGTAACTCCTACGAGCAGTACTTC. This gives the protein CSAFGNSYEQYF.

This clonotype appeared many times. The CDR3 protein is CASTPREGGVSSYNEQFF. The CDR3 bases are TGTGCCAGCACCCCCCGGGAGGGAGGAGTTAGCTCCTACAATGAGCAGTTCTTC. V usage is TRBV27 and J usage is TRBJ2-1; 8 bases agree with TRBD2. The length of the CDR3 is 18 residues. CDR1 is MNHEY, CDR2 SMNVEV, per germline (reference sequence). After removal of 7 bases from V and 0 bases from J, the junction contained 14 bases not matched to a gene.

This clonotype was seen ten or more times. The chain has TRBV7-9 and TRBJ1-1; unclear D gene. Trimming took 9 bases from V and 7 from J, leaving 9 bases between them. The CDR3 runs 10 residues. CDR1 is SEHNR and CDR2 is FQNEAQ in the germline V gene (reference sequence). CDR3 sequence: CASSLVEAFF. The CDR3 DNA reads TGTGCCAGTAGCCTCGTTGAAGCTTTCTTT.

This clonotype has ten or more counts. CDR3 nucleotides: TGTGCCAGCAGCTTACCTACCTACGAGCAGTACTTC. This gives the protein CASSLPTYEQYF. V is TRBV11-2 and J is TRBJ2-7; D call uncertain. The CDR3 extends over 12 amino acids. Germline lookup yields CDR1 SGHAT and CDR2 FQNNGV. Trimming shortened V by 2 bases and J by 2 bases, and 4 bases separated the two germline ends.

This clonotype was counted at least ten times. The V call is TRBV5-1, the J call TRBJ2-5; a possible D gene is TRBD2 (6 bases). This CDR3 has 16 amino acids. In germline, CDR1 is SGHRS, CDR2 YFSETQ. V was cut by 0 bases and J by 1 base, with 13 bases left in between. DNA of the CDR3: TGCGCCAGCAGCTTGGAGCTAGCGTACACCCAAGAGACCCAGTACTTC. Translated: CASSLELAYTQETQYF.

The table lists this clonotype with a few counts. The chain recombines TRBV6-1 with TRBJ1-2; TRBD1 aligns across 7 bases. This CDR3 comprises 14 residues. V lost 6 bases to trimming and J lost 2 bases; unmatched junction nucleotides: 6. Germline values: CDR1 MNHNS, CDR2 SASEGT. Here the CDR3 reads CASRRQGNNYGYTF. The CDR3 DNA is TGTGCCAGCAGAAGACAGGGAAACAACTATGGCTACACCTTC.

V usage is TRBV20-1 and J usage is TRBJ1-5, with D tentatively TRBD1 (5 bases). The CDR3 contains 13 residues. The germline V and J ends were trimmed by 0 bases and 7 bases, with 10 bases remaining between them. The germline V gene has CDR1 DFQATT and CDR2 SNEGSKA (reference sequence). DNA for the CDR3: TGCAGTGCTAGAGACAGGGATGGACAGCCCCAGCATTTT. Amino acid sequence: CSARDRDGQPQHF.

This rearrangement joins TRBV30 to TRBJ1-3; D is ambiguous. This CDR3 has 13 residues. V was shortened by 0 bases and J by 1 base, with 4 bases between the two germline ends. Germline CDR1 reads GTSNPN; CDR2 reads SVGIG (reference sequence). CDR3 bases: TGTGCCTGGAGTGTTGGTTCTGGAAACACCATATATTTT. As protein: CAWSVGSGNTIYF. Full variable domain (remainder filled in from reference TRBV30 and TRBJ1-3): SQTIHQWPATLVQPVGSPLSLECTVEGTSNPNLYWYRQAAGRGLQLLFYSVGIGQISSEVPQNLSASRPQDRQFILSSKKLLLSDSGFYLCAWSVGSGNTIYFGEGSWLTVV.

This clonotype was observed many times. The CDR3 DNA follows: TGCAGCGTAGACAGGGGCTTTGAAGCTTTCTTT. Translated: CSVDRGFEAFF. J is TRBJ1-1 and V is TRBV29-1, with TRBD1 matching 8 bases. This CDR3 is built from 11 residues. The V segment lost 6 bases and the J segment 7 bases; nucleotides outside the gene matches: 4. Germline V gene lookup returns CDR1 SQVTM and CDR2 ANQGSEA.

At least ten counts were recorded for this clonotype. V usage is TRBV7-8 and J usage is TRBJ2-7; 9 bases fit TRBD1. CDR1 and CDR2 (germline): SGHVS, FQNEAQ. The CDR3 has 15 residues. The J segment lost 2 bases and the V segment lost 6 bases, leaving 8 bases of the junction unmatched. CDR3 region: CASRYGQGPTYEQYF. For the CDR3, the DNA is TGTGCCAGCAGATACGGACAGGGGCCAACCTACGAGCAGTACTTC.

The chain couples TRBV5-6 to TRBJ2-2, with D possibly matching TRBD1 (6 bases). This CDR3 is 13 amino acids long. The germline gives CDR1 SGHDT, CDR2 YYEEEE. V lost 0 bases and J lost 6, with 6 bases in between. This chain's CDR3 is CASSLDRAGELFF. DNA of the CDR3: TGTGCCAGCAGCTTGGACAGGGCCGGGGAGCTGTTTTTT.

The chain employs TRBV6-5 and TRBJ2-5, with D perhaps being TRBD1 or TRBD2 (5 bases each). The germline gives CDR1 MNHEY, CDR2 SVGAGI. V was cut by 0 bases and J by 2 bases, with 22 bases left in between. The CDR3 has 19 amino acids. The CDR3 here is CASSYSIGDLEGRQETQYF. The CDR3 DNA sequence: TGTGCCAGCAGTTACTCGATTGGGGACCTAGAGGGGCGACAAGAGACCCAGTACTTC.

This clonotype was detected only a few times. The V and J genes are TRBV14 and TRBJ2-7; perhaps TRBD2 as D (6 bases). Germline V gives CDR1 SGHDN, CDR2 FVKESK. This CDR3 region has 17 residues. Between the trimmed V and J ends, which lost 0 bases and 4 bases, there was a span of 19 bases. CDR3 residues: CASSQDIRRGEGYEQYF. The CDR3 DNA sequence: TGTGCCAGCAGCCAAGATATAAGGCGGGGAGAGGGGTACGAGCAGTACTTC.

This clonotype was seen a handful of times. J is TRBJ2-7 and V is TRBV4-1; no reliable D call. From germline, CDR1 is MGHRA and CDR2 YSYEKL. The CDR3 runs to 11 residues. The V end was cut by 6 bases, the J end by 6 bases, with 9 bases between. CDR3 amino acids: CASRKGCEQYF. CDR3 sequence (DNA): TGCGCCAGCAGAAAAGGGTGCGAGCAGTACTTC.